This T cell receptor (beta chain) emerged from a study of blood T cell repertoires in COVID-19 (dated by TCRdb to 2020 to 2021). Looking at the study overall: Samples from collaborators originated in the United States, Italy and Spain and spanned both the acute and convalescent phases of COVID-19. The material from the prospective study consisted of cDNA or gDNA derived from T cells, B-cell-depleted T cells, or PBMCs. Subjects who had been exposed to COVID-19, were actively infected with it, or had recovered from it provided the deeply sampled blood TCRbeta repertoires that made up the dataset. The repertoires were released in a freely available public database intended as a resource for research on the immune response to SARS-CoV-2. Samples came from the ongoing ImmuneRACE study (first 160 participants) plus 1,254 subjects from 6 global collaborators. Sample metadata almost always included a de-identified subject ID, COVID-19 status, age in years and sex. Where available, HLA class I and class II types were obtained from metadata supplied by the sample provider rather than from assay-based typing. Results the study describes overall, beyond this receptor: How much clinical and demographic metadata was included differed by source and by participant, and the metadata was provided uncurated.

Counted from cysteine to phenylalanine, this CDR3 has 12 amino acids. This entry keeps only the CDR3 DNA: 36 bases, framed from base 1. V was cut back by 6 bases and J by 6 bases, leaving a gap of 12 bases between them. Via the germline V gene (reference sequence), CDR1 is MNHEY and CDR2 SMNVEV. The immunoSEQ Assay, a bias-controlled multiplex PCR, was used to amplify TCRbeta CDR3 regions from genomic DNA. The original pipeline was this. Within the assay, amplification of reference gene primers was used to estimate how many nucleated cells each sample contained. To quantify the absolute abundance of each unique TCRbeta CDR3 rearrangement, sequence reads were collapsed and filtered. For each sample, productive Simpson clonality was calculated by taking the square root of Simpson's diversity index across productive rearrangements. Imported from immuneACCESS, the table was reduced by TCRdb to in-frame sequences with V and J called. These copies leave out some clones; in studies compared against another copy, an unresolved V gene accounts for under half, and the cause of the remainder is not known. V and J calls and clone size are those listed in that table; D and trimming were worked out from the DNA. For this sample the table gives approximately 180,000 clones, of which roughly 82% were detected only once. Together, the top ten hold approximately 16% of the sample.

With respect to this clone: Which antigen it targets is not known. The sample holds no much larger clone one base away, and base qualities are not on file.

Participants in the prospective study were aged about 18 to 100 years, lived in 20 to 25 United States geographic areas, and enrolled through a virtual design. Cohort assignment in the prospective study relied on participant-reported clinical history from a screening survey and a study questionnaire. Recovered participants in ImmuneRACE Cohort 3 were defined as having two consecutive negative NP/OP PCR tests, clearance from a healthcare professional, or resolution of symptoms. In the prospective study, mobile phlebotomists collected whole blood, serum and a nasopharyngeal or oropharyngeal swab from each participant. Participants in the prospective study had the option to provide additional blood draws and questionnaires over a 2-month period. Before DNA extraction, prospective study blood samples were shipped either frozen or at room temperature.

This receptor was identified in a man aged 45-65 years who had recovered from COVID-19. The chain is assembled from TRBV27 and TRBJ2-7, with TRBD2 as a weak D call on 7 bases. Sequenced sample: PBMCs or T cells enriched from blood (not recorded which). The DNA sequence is TGTGCCAGCAGACAGGGCGGGGGCGAGCAGTACTTC. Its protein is CASRQGGGEQYF.